This T cell receptor (beta chain) was identified in a study of post-analysis software for immune sequencing data (dated by TCRdb to 2015 to 2017). At the level of the whole study: The recorded disease courses included relapsing-remitting, secondary progressive and progressive-relapsing multiple sclerosis, and some patients had no subtype annotation. A subset of samples was prepared in parallel using single-end sample barcoding, then pooled and co-amplified after Illumina adapter ligation. The patient repertoires were set against about 10 previously published healthy control repertoires from donors whose ages ranged from roughly 6 to 25 years.

The paper as a whole reports these results and caveats: Direct clustering with F measure showed strong co-clustering of samples prepared in the same batch, prompting a batch-effect correction. The multiple sclerosis patient group was slightly younger than the control group. Patients showed significantly higher frequencies than controls for roughly 5 TRBV segments, among them TRBV5-6, TRBV5-1 and TRBV20-1. Significantly lower normalized Chao1 diversity was found in multiple sclerosis patients than in controls, suggesting substantial peripheral T-cell clonal expansion.

To demonstrate the VDJtools post-analysis software, TCR beta repertoires were profiled from the peripheral blood of about 13 young patients with multiple sclerosis. The multiple sclerosis patients were children and adolescents ranging in age from about 6 to 17 years. As regards this clonotype: Its antigen has not been determined. Base quality data are lacking; no much larger clone is found one base away.

Trimming leaves V shorter by 5 bases and J shorter by 3 bases, with the junction holding 6 bases beyond the gene matches. The CDR3 holds 14 amino acids from the cysteine to the phenylalanine. Solely the CDR3 DNA is kept, with 42 bases framed from the first base. CDR1 and CDR2 are read off the germline V gene (reference sequence) as DFQATT and SNEGSKA. Libraries came from PCR. Instrument used: Illumina HiSeq 2500. To reduce PCR and sequencing biases, unique molecular identifiers were built into the TCR beta cDNA libraries. Per 1 to 10 million input T cells, roughly 0.5 million cDNA molecules were obtained, such that each molecule approximated one T cell. The same protocol used for the earlier healthy control dataset was applied to prepare and sequence the patient libraries. Within a given batch, samples were prepared together, multiplexed and sequenced on the same HiSeq lane. In the authors' own workflow: Raw barcoded reads were processed with MIGEC, discarding single-read molecular identifier groups before consensus assembly and CDR3 extraction. Clonotype tables were post-analysed with VDJtools, normalizing diversity by down-sampling all datasets to the smallest sample size. Repertoire overlap clustering matched CDR3 amino acid but not nucleotide sequences to correct batch-related cross-sample contamination. TCRdb ran its own pipeline on the public reads, namely fastp trimming at Q25 and MiXCR clone calling, and kept in-frame beta chains. Under each unique CDR3 protein, matching rows form one entry showing the most common genes and DNA. The V and J calls here are based on TCRdb, not the publication. The sample yields approximately 730,000 distinct CDR3 sequences; just under 30% were counted once. The ten top clones hold roughly 0.57% of the sample.

The receptor's source is a girl aged 10 to 17 with multiple sclerosis. The chain links TRBV20-1 with TRBJ2-3, and TRBD1 matches 9 of the central bases. Sequencing input: blood. Read as DNA, the sequence is TGCAGTGCTCCCGGACAGGGGTGGACAGATACGCAGTATTTT. The resulting protein is CSAPGQGWTDTQYF.